This is a list of T cell receptor beta chains from one sample in a study of shared clonotypes between healthy human individuals. Assay used: immunoSEQ multiplex PCR; TCRdb lists only in-frame clones, some missing. The table includes 400,000 or so clones, 96% detected once. Sample: memory CD8+ T cells sorted from blood. The receptors here all came from a man aged 25 to 45 in good health. Both conserved end residues are part of each CDR3. Fields, in order: J gene, clone size, V gene, D gene, CDR3 protein, CDR3 DNA. D genes are given only for firm matches. Some rows mark clone size as missing; the rest say once, few, many or name a class of expanded clone.

>TRBJ2-2|-|TRBV30|TRBD2
CAQGRAGGPGELFF
TGTGCTCAGGGGCGAGCGGGAGGGCCCGGGGAGCTGTTTTTT
>TRBJ2-7|once|TRBV6-5|-
CASRIAEEGYEQYF
TGTGCCAGCAGGATAGCGGAGGAGGGGTACGAGCAGTACTTC
>TRBJ2-1|-|TRBV7-9|-
CASSLEPFLEQFF
TGTGCCAGCAGCTTAGAGCCGTTCCTCGAACAGTTCTTC
>TRBJ2-1|-|TRBV30|-
CAWSLRMSSYNEQFF
TGTGCCTGGAGTCTCCGTATGAGCTCCTACAATGAGCAGTTCTTC
>TRBJ2-2|-|TRBV28|-
CASSPIHRTTGELFF
TGTGCCAGCAGTCCAATCCATAGAACCACCGGGGAGCTGTTTTTT
>TRBJ2-7|-|TRBV5-6|TRBD1
CASSGRQGFFYEQYF
TGTGCCAGCAGCGGTCGACAGGGATTTTTCTACGAGCAGTACTTC
>TRBJ2-1|-|TRBV18|-
CASSPPGRGPYNEQFF
TGTGCCAGCTCACCCCCCGGCCGAGGCCCCTACAATGAGCAGTTCTTC
>TRBJ2-3|-|TRBV9|TRBD1
CASSVRPPGTGGSDTQYF
TGTGCCAGCAGCGTCCGGCCCCCCGGGACAGGGGGCTCAGATACGCAGTATTTT
>TRBJ1-2|-|TRBV27|TRBD1
CASSLWDRGGYTF
TGTGCCAGCAGTTTATGGGACAGGGGTGGCTACACCTTC
>TRBJ1-3|-|TRBV18|-
CASSPRGHSGNTIYF
TGTGCCAGCTCACCGCGGGGGCACTCTGGAAACACCATATATTTT
>TRBJ2-5|-|TRBV18|TRBD2
CASSRLAGETQYF
TGTGCCAGCTCACGACTAGCGGGAGAGACCCAGTACTTC
>TRBJ1-3|-|TRBV5-1|-
CASSLPSTASGNTIYF
TGCGCCAGCAGCTTACCATCGACGGCCTCTGGAAACACCATATATTTT
>TRBJ2-1|-|TRBV7-8|-
CASSLPRVLLYNEQFF
TGTGCCAGCAGCTTACCCCGGGTGCTCCTCTACAATGAGCAGTTCTTC
>TRBJ2-7|-|TRBV29-1|TRBD2
CSVGRRLAGGEQYF
TGCAGCGTTGGCCGTCGGCTAGCGGGAGGCGAGCAGTACTTC
>TRBJ1-2|-|TRBV19|TRBD1
CASSIPGQRTGGYTF
TGTGCCAGTAGTATCCCGGGACAGCGGACCGGGGGCTACACCTTC
>TRBJ2-7|-|TRBV27|-
CASSLRGTLYEQYF
TGTGCCAGCAGTTTACGCGGGACACTCTACGAGCAGTACTTC
>TRBJ2-7|-|TRBV28|-
CASSLPTGYGQYF
TGTGCCAGCAGTTTACCCACAGGGTACGGGCAGTACTTC
>TRBJ2-1|-|TRBV7-9|-
CASSLTYNEQFF
TGTGCCAGCAGTTTAACCTACAATGAGCAGTTCTTC
>TRBJ2-3|-|TRBV15|-
CATSSRWGGPSTDTQYF
TGTGCCACCAGCTCCCGGTGGGGGGGCCCTAGCACAGATACGCAGTATTTT
>TRBJ2-3|-|TRBV7-2|-
CASSPQTKSIPDTQYF
TGTGCCAGCAGCCCACAGACTAAATCCATCCCAGATACGCAGTATTTT
>TRBJ2-3|-|TRBV7-9|TRBD2
CASSPIAGGSTDTQYF
TGTGCCAGCAGCCCGATAGCGGGAGGGAGCACAGATACGCAGTATTTT
>TRBJ2-7|-|TRBV29-1|-
CSVEGARGDEQYF
TGCAGCGTTGAAGGGGCCAGGGGGGACGAGCAGTACTTC
>TRBJ2-7|-|TRBV6-5|-
CASSWAGTPYEQYF
TGTGCCAGCAGTTGGGCCGGGACCCCCTACGAGCAGTACTTC